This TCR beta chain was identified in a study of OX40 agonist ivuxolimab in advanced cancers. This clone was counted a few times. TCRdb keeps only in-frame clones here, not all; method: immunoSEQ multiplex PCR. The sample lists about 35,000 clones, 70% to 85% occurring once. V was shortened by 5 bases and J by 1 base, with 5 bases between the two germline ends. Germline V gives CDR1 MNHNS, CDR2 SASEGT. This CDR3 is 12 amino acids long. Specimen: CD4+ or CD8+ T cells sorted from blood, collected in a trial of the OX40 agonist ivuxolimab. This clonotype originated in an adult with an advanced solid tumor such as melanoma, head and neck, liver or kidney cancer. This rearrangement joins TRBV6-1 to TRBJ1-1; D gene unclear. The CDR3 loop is CASSPWNTEAFF. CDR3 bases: TGTGCCAGCAGTCCGTGGAACACTGAAGCTTTCTTT.